This is a list of T cell receptor beta chains from one sample in a study of blood T cell repertoires in COVID-19. The table came from immunoSEQ multiplex PCR; TCRdb's copy has only in-frame clones and leaves some out. The sample has 60,000 to 85,000 clones; approximately 80% are singletons. Sequencing was performed on peripheral blood. These receptors all stem from a man aged 70 or older who had recovered from COVID-19. The CDR3 runs from the conserved cysteine through the conserved F or W. D genes are given only for firm matches. Part of the rows lack a size; the others show once, few, many or a class for expanded clones.

j_call | d_call | clone_size | v_call | cdr3_nt | cdr3_aa
TRBJ1-2 | TRBD1 | NA | TRBV6-5 | TGTGCCAGCAGGAAACAGGGGCAGGTCTATGGCTACACCTTC | CASRKQGQVYGYTF
TRBJ1-5 | TRBD1 | NA | TRBV30 | TGTGCCTGGAGTAGACAGGGTTATCAGCCCCAGCATTTT | CAWSRQGYQPQHF
TRBJ2-7 | TRBD1 | NA | TRBV11-3 | TGTGCCAGCAGCCTTATTGACAGGGCCTACGAGCAGTACTTC | CASSLIDRAYEQYF
TRBJ1-4 | NA | NA | TRBV3-1/TRBV3-2 | TGTGCCAGCAGCTTTAATACAGGGACCCTTGAAAAACTGTTTTTT | CASSFNTGTLEKLFF
TRBJ2-3 | NA | once | TRBV3-1/TRBV3-2 | TGTGCCAGCAGCCAAGTTCCGACTAGCACAGATACGCAGTATTTT | CASSQVPTSTDTQYF
TRBJ2-1 | TRBD2 | NA | TRBV28 | TGTGCCAGCAGCAGACGGACTTTTGGGCGGGAGAGGCATGAGCAGTTCTTC | CASSRRTFGRERHEQFF
TRBJ2-7 | NA | NA | TRBV21-1 | TGTGCCAGCAGCAAAGGAGGACGGGGGGGCTGCGAGCAGTACTTC | CASSKGGRGGCEQYF
TRBJ2-1 | TRBD1 | few | TRBV24-1 | TGTGCCACCAGTGACCCTCTAGGGACAGGCAGCTCCTACAATGAGCAGTTCTTC | CATSDPLGTGSSYNEQFF
TRBJ2-7 | TRBD2 | NA | TRBV5-1 | TGCGCCAGCAGCTTGCGGGCTAGCGGGGGGCCAGGGGAGCAGTACTTC | CASSLRASGGPGEQYF
TRBJ1-2 | TRBD1 | NA | TRBV24-1 | TGTGCCACCAGTGACAGGACAGGGCTACGCTATGGCTACACCTTC | CATSDRTGLRYGYTF
TRBJ2-3 | NA | NA | TRBV7-9 | TGTGCCAGCAGTCGTCGCCGGGAGACAGATACGCAGTATTTT | CASSRRRETDTQYF
TRBJ2-5 | NA | NA | TRBV3-1/TRBV3-2 | TGTGCCAGCAGCCCCCGGGGTGGTTTTGGCCAAGAGACCCAGTACTTC | CASSPRGGFGQETQYF
TRBJ1-4 | TRBD1 | NA | TRBV19 | TGTGCCAGTAGTCCAGGACAGGGAGTAGGTGAAAAACTGTTTTTT | CASSPGQGVGEKLFF
TRBJ2-7 | NA | NA | TRBV7-2 | TGTGCCAGCAGCTTAAGGGGGGGGCAGTACTACGAGCAGTACTTC | CASSLRGGQYYEQYF
TRBJ2-2 | NA | NA | TRBV19 | TGTGCCAGTAGTATCGGGGGCACCGGGGAGCTGTTTTTT | CASSIGGTGELFF
TRBJ1-1 | NA | NA | TRBV6-5 | TGTGCCAGCAGTTACTGGGGGGTTACTGAAGCTTTCTTT | CASSYWGVTEAFF